This T cell receptor beta chain was sequenced in a study of shared clonotypes between healthy human individuals. Across the whole study: Plates per donor: three CD4 naive, three CD4 memory, two CD8 naive, one CD8 memory.

Selected positively for CCR7 and CD45RO-negative, naive CD8 cells excluded terminally differentiated effector memory CD45RA+ cells. The CDR3 runs to 18 residues. The V gene's germline CDR1 is SGHKS and CDR2 YYEKEE (reference sequence). J lost 6 bases, V lost 4 bases, and 19 bases had no gene match. Some clones are missing from TCRdb's copy, which holds only in-frame ones; the method was immunoSEQ multiplex PCR. Altogether 2 million to 2.5 million clones are present, roughly 91% being singletons, with the ten largest covering more than 1.5%. This clonotype was sampled from a man younger than 30 in good health. Some clones in this sample may be carry-over from other donors' samples. The specimen was naive CD8+ T cells from PBMCs. V usage is TRBV5-5 and J usage is TRBJ1-2; 9 positions match TRBD1. Written as DNA, the CDR3 is TGTGCCAGCAGCCACAACCCGCCCCACAGGGGGCGAGGCAATGGCTACACCTTC. It translates to CASSHNPPHRGRGNGYTF.